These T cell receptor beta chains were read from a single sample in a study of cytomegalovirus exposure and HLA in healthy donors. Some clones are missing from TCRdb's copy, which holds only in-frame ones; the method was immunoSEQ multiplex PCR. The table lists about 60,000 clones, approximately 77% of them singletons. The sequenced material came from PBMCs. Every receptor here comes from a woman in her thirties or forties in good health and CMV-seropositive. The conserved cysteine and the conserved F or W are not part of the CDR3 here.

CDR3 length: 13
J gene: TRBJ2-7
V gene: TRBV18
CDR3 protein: ASSPPSTGLYEQY

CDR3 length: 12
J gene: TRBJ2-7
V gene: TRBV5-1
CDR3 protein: ASSSSSGKYEQY

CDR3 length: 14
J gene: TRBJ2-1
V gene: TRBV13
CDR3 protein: ASSSGIRDSWQGQF

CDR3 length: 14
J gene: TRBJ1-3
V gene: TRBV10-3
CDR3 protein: AITAAAGGGGNTIY

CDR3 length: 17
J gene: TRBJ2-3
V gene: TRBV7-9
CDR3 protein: ASSSVDGLSGGGADTQY

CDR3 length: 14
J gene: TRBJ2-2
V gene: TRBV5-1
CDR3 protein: ASSLRLAGGAGELF

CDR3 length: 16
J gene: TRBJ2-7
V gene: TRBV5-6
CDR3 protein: ASSLNLNFGLTTYEQY

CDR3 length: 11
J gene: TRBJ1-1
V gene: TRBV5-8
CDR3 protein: ASSLTGNTEAF

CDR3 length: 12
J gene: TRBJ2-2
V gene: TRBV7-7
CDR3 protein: ASSLTGSTGELF

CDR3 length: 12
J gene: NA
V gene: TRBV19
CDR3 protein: ASSWVADSYEQY

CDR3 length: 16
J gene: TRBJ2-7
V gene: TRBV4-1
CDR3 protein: ASSQAPPAGGLSYEQY

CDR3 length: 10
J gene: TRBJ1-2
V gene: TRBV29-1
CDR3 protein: SVRTANYGYT

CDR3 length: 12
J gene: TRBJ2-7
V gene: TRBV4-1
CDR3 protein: ASSLSRTGGGQY

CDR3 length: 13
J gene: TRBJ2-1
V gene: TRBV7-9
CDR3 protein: ASSFGTGGAGVQF

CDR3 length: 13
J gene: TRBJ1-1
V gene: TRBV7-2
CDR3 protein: ASSLLSSGGTEAF

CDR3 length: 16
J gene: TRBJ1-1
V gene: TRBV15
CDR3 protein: ATSRDLAEALQNTEAF

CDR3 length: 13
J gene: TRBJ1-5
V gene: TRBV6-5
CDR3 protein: ASSQDRASNQPQH

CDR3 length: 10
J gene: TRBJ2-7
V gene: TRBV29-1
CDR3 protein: SVEDGQYEQY

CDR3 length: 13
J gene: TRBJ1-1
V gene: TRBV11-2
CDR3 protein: ASSLIQGMKTEAF

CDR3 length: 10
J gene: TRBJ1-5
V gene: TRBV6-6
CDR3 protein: AIGGTVQPQH

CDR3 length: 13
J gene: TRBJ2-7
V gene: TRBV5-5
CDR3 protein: ASSRGSAPSYEQY

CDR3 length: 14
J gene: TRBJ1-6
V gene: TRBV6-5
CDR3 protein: ASSYSVKGYNSPLH

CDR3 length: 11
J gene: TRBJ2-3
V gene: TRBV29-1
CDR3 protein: SVEGQMTDTQY

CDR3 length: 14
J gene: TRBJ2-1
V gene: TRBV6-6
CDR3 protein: ASSLQGTGMYNEQF

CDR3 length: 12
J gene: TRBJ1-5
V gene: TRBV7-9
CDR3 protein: ASSPLAYNQPQH

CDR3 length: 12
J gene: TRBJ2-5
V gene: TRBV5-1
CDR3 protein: ASKLGTEQETQY

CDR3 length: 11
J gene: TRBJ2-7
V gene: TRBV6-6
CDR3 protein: ASSYWGTYERY

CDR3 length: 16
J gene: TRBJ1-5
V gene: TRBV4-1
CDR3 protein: ASSQAPARGFSNQPQH

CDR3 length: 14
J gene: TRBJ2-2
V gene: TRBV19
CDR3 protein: ASSTSSGGNTGELF

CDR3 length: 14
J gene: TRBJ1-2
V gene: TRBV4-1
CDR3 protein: ASSQGPGQKIYGYT